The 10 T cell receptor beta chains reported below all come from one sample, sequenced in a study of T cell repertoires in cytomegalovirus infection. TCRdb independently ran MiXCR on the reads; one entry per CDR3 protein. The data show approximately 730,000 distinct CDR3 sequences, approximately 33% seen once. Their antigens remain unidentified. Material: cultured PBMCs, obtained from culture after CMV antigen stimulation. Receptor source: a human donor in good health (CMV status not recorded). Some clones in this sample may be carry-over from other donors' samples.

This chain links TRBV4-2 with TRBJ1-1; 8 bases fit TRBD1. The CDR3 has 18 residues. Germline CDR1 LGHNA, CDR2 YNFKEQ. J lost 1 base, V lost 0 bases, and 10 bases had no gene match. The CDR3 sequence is CASSQDPGTGHSNTEAFF. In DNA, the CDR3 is TGTGCCAGCAGCCAAGACCCTGGGACAGGCCACTCGAACACTGAAGCTTTCTTT.

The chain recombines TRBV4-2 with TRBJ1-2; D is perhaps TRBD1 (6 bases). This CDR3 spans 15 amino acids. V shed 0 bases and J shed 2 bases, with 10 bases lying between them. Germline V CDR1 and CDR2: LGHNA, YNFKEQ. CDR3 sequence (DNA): TGTGCCAGCAGCCAAGACCCGGGGGCAAACTATGGCTACACCTTC. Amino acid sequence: CASSQDPGANYGYTF.

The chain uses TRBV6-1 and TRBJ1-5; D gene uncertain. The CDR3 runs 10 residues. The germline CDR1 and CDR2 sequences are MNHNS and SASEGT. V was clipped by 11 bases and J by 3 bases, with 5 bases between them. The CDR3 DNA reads TGTGCCGCAGACAATCAGCCCCAGCATTTT. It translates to CAADNQPQHF.

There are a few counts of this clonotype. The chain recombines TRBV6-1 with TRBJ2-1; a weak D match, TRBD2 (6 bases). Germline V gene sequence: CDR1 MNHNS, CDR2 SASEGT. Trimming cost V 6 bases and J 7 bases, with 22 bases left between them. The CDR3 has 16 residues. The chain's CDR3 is CASSSGRTTAFNEQFF. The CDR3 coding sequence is TGTGCCAGCAGCTCGGGAAGGACTACGGCCTTTAATGAGCAGTTCTTC.

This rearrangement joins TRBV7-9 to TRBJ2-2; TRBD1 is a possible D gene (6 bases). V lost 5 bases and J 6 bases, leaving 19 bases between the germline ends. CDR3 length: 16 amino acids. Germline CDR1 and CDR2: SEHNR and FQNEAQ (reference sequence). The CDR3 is CASSASGRGDSGELFF. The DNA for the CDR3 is TGTGCCAGCAGCGCCTCCGGCAGGGGTGACTCCGGGGAGCTGTTTTTT. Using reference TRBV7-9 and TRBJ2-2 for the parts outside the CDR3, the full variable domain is DTGVSQNPRHKITKRGQNVTFRCDPISEHNRLYWYRQTLGQGPEFLTYFQNEAQLEKSRLLSDRFSAERPKGSFSTLEIQRTEQGDSAMYLCASSASGRGDSGELFFGEGSRLTVL.

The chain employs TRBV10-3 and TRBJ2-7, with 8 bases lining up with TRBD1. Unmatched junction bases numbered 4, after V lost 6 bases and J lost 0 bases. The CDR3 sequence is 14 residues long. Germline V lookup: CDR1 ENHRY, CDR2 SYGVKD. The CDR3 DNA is TGTGCCATCAGCGGGACAGGTCTCTCCTACGAGCAGTACTTC. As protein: CAISGTGLSYEQYF.

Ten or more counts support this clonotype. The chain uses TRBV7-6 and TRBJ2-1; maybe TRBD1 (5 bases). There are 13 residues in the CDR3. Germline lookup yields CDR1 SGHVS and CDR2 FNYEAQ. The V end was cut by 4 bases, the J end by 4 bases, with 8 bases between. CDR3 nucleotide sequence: TGTGCCAGCAGCTCTAGACAGTACAATGAGCAGTTCTTC. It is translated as CASSSRQYNEQFF. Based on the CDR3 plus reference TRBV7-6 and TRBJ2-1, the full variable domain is GAGVSQSPRYKVTKRGQDVALRCDPISGHVSLYWYRQALGQGPEFLTYFNYEAQQDKSGLPNDRFSAERPEGSISTLTIQRTEQRDSAMYRCASSSRQYNEQFFGPGTRLTVL.

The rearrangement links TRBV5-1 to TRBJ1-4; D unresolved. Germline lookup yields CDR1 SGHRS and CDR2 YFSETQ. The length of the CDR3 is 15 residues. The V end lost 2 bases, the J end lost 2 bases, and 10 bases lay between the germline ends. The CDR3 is CASSFNSGTNEKLFF. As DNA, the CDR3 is TGCGCCAGCAGCTTTAACTCGGGGACTAATGAAAAACTGTTTTTT.

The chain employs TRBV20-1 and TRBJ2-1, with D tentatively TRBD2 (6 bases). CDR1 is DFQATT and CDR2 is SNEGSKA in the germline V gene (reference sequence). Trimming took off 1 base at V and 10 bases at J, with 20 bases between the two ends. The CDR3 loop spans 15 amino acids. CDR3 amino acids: CSARGPGDPPYEQFF. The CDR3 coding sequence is TGCAGTGCTAGAGGTCCGGGAGACCCCCCCTACGAGCAGTTCTTC.

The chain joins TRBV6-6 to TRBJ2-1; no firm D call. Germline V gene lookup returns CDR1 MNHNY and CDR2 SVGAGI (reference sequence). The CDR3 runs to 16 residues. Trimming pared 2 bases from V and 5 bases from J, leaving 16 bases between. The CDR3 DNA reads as TGTGCCAGCAGTTACGTCCAAGGGCCCACACACAATGAGCAGTTCTTC. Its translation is CASSYVQGPTHNEQFF.